Reported below is one T cell receptor beta chain. The antigen is undetermined. The entry originates in a study of T cell repertoires in cytomegalovirus infection. Study-level information: Recently described HLA-C-restricted plus well-studied HLA-B-restricted CMV epitopes were used. It can be stated that public TCR beta signatures indicated CMV infection as well as a matching HLA type.

Study-level results: HLA-C-restricted CMV clonotypes gave the most frequent clonotype in two of eight donors.

TCRdb reprocessed the reads via MiXCR and lists one record per CDR3 protein. The profile shows around 81,000 distinct CDR3 sequences, 35% to 45% of them singletons. Germline CDR1 reads SGHVT; CDR2 reads SQSDAQ. Trimming took off 2 bases at V and 0 bases at J, with 15 bases between the two ends. The CDR3 sequence is 17 residues long. The input for sequencing was CD8+ T cells from cultured PBMCs, taken from culture after CMV antigen stimulation. The clonotype was recovered from a human donor in good health (CMV status not recorded). Some clones in this sample may be carry-over from other donors' samples. The gene calls are TRBV7-4 and TRBJ2-3, with D tentatively TRBD1 or TRBD2 (5 bases each). Written as DNA, the CDR3 is TGTGCCAGCAGCTTAAATACGGGGACCACTAGCACAGATACGCAGTATTTT. Residues: CASSLNTGTTSTDTQYF.